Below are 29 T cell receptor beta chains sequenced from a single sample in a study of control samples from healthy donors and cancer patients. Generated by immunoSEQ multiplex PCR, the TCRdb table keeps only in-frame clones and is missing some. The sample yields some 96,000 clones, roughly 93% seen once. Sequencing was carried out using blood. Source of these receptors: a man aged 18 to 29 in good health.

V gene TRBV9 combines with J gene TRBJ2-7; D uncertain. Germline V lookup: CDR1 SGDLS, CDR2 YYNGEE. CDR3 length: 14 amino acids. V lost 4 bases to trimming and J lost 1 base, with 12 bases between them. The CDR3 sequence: CASSLRWGSYEQYF. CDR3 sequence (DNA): TGTGCCAGCAGCCTCCGATGGGGTTCCTACGAGCAGTACTTC.

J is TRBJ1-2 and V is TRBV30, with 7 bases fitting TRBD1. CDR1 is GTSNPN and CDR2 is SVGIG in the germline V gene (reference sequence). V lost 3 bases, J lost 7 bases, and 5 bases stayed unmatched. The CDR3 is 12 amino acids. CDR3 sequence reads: CAWRVTGFGYTF. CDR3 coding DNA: TGTGCCTGGAGGGTGACAGGGTTTGGCTACACCTTC.

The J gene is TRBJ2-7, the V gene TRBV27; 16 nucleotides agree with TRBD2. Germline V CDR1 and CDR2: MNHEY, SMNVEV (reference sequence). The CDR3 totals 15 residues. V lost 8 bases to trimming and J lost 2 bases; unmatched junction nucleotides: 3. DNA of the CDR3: TGTGCCAGCCTCGGGACTAGCGGGAGGGCCTACGAGCAGTACTTC. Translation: CASLGTSGRAYEQYF.

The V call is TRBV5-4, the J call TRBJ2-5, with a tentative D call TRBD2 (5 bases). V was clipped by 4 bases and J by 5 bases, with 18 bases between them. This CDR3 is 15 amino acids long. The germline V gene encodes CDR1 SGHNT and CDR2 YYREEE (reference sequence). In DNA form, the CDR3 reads TGTGCCAGCAGCATTTGGACGTTGGAGGAGGAGACCCAGTACTTC. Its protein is CASSIWTLEEETQYF.

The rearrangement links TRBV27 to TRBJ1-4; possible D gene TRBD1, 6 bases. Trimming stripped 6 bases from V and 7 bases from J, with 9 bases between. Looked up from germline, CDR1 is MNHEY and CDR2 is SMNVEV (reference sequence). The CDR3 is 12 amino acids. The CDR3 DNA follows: TGTGCCAGCAGGGGGGGGCGTGAAAAACTGTTTTTT. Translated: CASRGGREKLFF. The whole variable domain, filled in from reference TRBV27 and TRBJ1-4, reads EAQVTQNPRYLITVTGKKLTVTCSQNMNHEYMSWYRQDPGLGLRQIYYSMNVEVTDKGDVPEGYKVSRKEKRNFPLILESPSPNQTSLYFCASRGGREKLFFGSGTQLSVL.

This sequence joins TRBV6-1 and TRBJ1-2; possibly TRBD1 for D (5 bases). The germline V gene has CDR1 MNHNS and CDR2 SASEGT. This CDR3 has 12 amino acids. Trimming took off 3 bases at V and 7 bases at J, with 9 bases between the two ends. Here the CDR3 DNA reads TGTGCCAGCAGTGAGGGCGGGACTGGCTACACCTTC. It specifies CASSEGGTGYTF.

The CDR3, as DNA: TGTGCCAGCAGCTGGCCCCCTAACGAGCAGTACTTC. As protein: CASSWPPNEQYF. The gene calls are TRBV5-8 and TRBJ2-7, with D uncertain. Trimming removed 3 bases from V and 5 bases from J, with 9 bases in between. CDR1 SGHTS and CDR2 YDEGEE come from the germline V gene. The CDR3 covers 12 residues.

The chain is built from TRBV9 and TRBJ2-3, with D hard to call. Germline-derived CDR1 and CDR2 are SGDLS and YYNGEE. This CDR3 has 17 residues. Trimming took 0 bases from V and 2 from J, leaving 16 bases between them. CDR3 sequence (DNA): TGTGCCAGCAGCGTAGGGCAGCTAAACCCACCCACAGATACGCAGTATTTT. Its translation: CASSVGQLNPPTDTQYF.

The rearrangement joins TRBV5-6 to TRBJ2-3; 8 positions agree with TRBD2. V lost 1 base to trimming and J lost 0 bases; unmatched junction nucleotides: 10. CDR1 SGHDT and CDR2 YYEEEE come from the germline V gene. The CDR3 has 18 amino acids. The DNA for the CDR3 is TGTGCCAGCAGCTTGCGCGGCTGGCGGGGGGTCAGCACAGATACGCAGTATTTT. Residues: CASSLRGWRGVSTDTQYF.

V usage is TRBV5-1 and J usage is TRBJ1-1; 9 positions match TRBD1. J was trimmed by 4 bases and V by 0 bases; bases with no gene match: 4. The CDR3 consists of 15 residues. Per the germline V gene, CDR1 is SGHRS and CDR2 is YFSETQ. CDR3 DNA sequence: TGCGCCAGCAGCTTGGGGGACAGGGTGATCACTGAAGCTTTCTTT. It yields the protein CASSLGDRVITEAFF.

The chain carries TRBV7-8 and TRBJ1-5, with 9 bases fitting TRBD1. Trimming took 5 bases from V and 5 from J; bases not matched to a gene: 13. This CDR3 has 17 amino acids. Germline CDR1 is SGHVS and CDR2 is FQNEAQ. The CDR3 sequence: CASSPERRTGVDQPQHF. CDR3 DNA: TGTGCCAGCAGCCCGGAGAGGCGGACAGGGGTTGATCAGCCCCAGCATTTT.

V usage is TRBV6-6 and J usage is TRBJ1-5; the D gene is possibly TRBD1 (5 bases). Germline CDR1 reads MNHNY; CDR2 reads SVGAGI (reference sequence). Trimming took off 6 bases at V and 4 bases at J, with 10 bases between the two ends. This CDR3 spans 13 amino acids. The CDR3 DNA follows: TGTGCCAGCAGCCGGGGGGGAAATCAGCCCCAGCATTTT. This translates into CASSRGGNQPQHF.

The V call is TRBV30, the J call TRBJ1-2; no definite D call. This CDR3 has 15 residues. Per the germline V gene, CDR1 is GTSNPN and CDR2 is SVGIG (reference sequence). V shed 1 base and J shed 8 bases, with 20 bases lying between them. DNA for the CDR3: TGTGCCTGGAGTGAGCCTCCCAGCCCTATCGGGGGCTACACCTTC. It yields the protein CAWSEPPSPIGGYTF.

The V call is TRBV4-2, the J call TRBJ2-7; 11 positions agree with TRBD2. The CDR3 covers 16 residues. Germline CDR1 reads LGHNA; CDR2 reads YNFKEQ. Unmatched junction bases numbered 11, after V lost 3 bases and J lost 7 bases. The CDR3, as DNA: TGTGCCAGCAGCCAGGTACTAGCGGGGGCACCAGAGGAGCAGTACTTC. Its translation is CASSQVLAGAPEEQYF.

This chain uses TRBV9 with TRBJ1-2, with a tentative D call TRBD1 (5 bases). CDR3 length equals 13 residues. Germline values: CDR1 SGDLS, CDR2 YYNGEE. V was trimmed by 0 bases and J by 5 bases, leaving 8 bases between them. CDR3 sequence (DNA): TGTGCCAGCAGCGTAGATTCAGGGTATGGCTACACCTTC. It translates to CASSVDSGYGYTF.

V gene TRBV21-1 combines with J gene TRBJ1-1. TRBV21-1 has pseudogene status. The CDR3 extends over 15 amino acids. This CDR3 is CASSKGGGMNTEAFF. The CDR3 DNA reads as TGTGCCAGCAGCAAAGGGGGGGGAATGAACACTGAAGCTTTCTTT.

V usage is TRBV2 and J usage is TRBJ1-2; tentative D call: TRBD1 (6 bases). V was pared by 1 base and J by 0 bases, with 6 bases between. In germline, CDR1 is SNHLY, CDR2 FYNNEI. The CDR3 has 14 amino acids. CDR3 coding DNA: TGTGCCAGCAGTGAAGAGGGGGCTAACTATGGCTACACCTTC. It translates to CASSEEGANYGYTF.

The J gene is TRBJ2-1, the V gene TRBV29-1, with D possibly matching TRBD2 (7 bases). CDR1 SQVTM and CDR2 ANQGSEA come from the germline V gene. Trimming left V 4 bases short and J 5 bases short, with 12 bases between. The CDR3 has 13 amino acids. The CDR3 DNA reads TGCAGCGTTGTTCGGGGGGCGCACAATGAGCAGTTCTTC. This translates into CSVVRGAHNEQFF.

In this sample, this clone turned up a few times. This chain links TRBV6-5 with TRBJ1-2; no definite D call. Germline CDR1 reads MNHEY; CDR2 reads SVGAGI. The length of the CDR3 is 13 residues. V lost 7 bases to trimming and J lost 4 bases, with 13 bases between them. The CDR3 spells CASTAGESYGYTF. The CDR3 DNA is TGTGCCAGCACCGCCGGAGAGAGCTATGGCTACACCTTC.

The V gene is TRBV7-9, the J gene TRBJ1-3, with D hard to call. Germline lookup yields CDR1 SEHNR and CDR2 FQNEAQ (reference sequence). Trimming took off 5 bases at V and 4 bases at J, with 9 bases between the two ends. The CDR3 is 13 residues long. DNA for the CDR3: TGTGCCAGCAGCCCGACAAGAGGAAACACCATATATTTT. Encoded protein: CASSPTRGNTIYF.

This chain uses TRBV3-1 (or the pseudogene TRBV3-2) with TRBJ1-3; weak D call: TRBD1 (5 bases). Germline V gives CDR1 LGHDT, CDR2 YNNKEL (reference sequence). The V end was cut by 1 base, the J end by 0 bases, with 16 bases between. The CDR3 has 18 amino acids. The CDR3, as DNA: TGTGCCAGCAGCCAAGTTGGGGGACGGCACAACTCTGGAAACACCATATATTTT. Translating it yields CASSQVGGRHNSGNTIYF.

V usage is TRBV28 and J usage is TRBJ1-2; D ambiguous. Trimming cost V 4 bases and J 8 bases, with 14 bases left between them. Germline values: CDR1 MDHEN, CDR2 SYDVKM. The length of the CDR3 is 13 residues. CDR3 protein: CASSYPVHSGYTF. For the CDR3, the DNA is TGTGCCAGCAGTTATCCGGTCCATTCGGGCTACACCTTC.

The CDR3 sequence is CASSQGPSPYNEQFF. In nucleotides, the CDR3 is TGTGCCAGCAGCCAGGGCCCTTCCCCCTACAATGAGCAGTTCTTC. The chain uses TRBV4-2 and TRBJ2-1; D ambiguous. There are 15 residues in the CDR3. V shed 3 bases and J shed 2 bases, with 11 bases lying between them. CDR1 and CDR2 from the germline V gene are LGHNA and YNFKEQ.

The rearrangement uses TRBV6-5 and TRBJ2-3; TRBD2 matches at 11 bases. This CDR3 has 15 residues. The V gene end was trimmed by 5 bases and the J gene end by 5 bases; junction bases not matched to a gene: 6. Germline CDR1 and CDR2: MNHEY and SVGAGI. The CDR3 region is CASSHWLAGGDTQYF. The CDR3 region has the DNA TGTGCCAGCAGTCACTGGCTAGCGGGAGGAGATACGCAGTATTTT.

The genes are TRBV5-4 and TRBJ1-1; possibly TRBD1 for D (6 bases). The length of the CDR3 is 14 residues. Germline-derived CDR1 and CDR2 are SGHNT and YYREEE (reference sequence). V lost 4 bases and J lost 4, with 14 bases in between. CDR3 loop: CASSPGGPITEAFF. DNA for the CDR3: TGTGCCAGCAGCCCCGGGGGGCCCATCACTGAAGCTTTCTTT.

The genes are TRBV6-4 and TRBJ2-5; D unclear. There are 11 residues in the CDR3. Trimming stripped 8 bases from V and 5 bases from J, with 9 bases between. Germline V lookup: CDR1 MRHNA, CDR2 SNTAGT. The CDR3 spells CASPGLETQYF. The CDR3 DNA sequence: TGTGCCAGCCCAGGATTGGAGACCCAGTACTTC.

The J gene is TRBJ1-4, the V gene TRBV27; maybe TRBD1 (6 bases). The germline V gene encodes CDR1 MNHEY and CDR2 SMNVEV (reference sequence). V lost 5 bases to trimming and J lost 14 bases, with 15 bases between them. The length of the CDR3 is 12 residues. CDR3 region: CASSPDADSLFF. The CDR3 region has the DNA TGTGCCAGCAGTCCCGACGCGGACAGTCTGTTTTTT.

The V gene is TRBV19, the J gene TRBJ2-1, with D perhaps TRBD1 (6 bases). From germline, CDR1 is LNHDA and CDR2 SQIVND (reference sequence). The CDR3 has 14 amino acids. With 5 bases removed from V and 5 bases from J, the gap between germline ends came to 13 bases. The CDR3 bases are TGTGCCAGTAGTCCCCTCGGGACACACAATGAGCAGTTCTTC. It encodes CASSPLGTHNEQFF.

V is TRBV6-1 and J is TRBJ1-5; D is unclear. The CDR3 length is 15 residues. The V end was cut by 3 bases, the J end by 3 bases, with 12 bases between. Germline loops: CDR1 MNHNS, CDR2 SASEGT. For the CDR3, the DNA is TGTGCCAGCAGTGATGTGTGGACGACCAATCAGCCCCAGCATTTT. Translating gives CASSDVWTTNQPQHF.